This TCR beta chain is drawn from a study of blood T cells in healthy people across ages. General observations from the study: Estimates drawn from one million T cells were deemed to understate diversity.

Then a second PCR, running about 7 to 11 cycles, was carried out with a sample-barcoded 5' primer and a J-beta primer mix. A template-switch adaptor containing 12 random nucleotides labeled each cDNA molecule. TCRdb processed the 5' RACE reads anew with MiXCR; each CDR3 protein has one entry. Among about 730,000 distinct CDR3 sequences listed, around 40% were seen once. This clonotype was seen more than once but under ten times. The antigen is not known. Caucasian individuals from Russia who were healthy and aged about 6 to 95 acted as donors. A minimum of 5 micrograms of total RNA was extracted per sample. V was pared by 4 bases and J by 9 bases, with 7 bases between. CDR3 length: 10 residues. Germline V CDR1 and CDR2: SQVTM, ANQGSEA.

The V and J genes are TRBV29-1 and TRBJ2-1, with no clear D. Sequencing was carried out using blood. The TCR sequence derives from a woman aged 55-69 years in good health. CDR3 residues: CSVGALEQFF. In DNA, the CDR3 is TGCAGCGTTGGAGCGCTTGAGCAGTTCTTC.